This record looks at one TCR beta chain sequence and its context. This sequence may be a read error, since a much larger clone differs from it by one base. The sample originates from a study of chronic HIV infection and antiretroviral therapy. MiXCR, run by TCRdb on the 5' RACE reads, gives a single entry per CDR3 protein. The sample contains tens of thousands of distinct CDR3 sequences, 7% to 10% of which appear only once. CDR3 length: 19 residues. Sequencing was carried out using peripheral blood. This TCR was sampled from an adult who had HIV and had not received antiretroviral therapy, or was an uninfected healthy control (not recorded which). The chain links TRBV21-1 to TRBJ1-1. TRBV21-1 is labeled a pseudogene. The CDR3 DNA follows: TGTGCCAGCAGCAAACCCGACCCGGAACCGGGACTGCCGAACACTGAAACTTTCTTT. Encoded protein: CASSKPDPEPGLPNTETFF.